Included here is one T cell receptor (beta chain) sequence, with context. This clonotype was observed a few times. Its recognized antigen is unknown. There are no base qualities to consult, and no much larger clone falls within one base. This sample was included in a study of human T cells and chemical hapten exposure (dated by TCRdb to about 2021). Regarding the complete study: For sensitization, 2% DPC in acetone was applied to a 2 cm by 2 cm area of upper inner arm skin. Patients additionally received weekly therapeutic DPC doses to the scalp throughout the roughly 24-week study period. Patient blood was sampled pre-sensitization (week 0) and at 2, 6 and about 24 weeks after DPC sensitization. Nearly 30 alopecia patients provided blood for TCR sequencing at one to four time points (pre-sensitization, 2, 6 and 24 weeks). Patch testing was performed on the upper back with Finn chambers containing 0.01% DPC, and the patch tests were scored after 6 days according to International Contact Dermatitis Research Group standards. Libraries were pooled for sequencing, and per-sample TCR yields varied mainly because of small differences in library volumes within the pool. This study followed changes in the peripheral blood TCR repertoire in vivo during primary and secondary sensitization of alopecia patients to the hapten diphenylcyclopropenone (DPC). Alopecia areata with under or over 50% scalp involvement, alopecia totalis and alopecia universalis were represented in the patient cohort, which was mostly female.

This specimen's time point label, per the study, means: pre-sensitization, week 0. The treatment or condition label here, explained by the study, means: therapeutic diphenylcyclopropenone sensitization with weekly scalp DPC. At every patch-test visit, the blood draw took place before the patch test was put on. Patients were eligible if aged 18 to 70, diagnosed with alopecia and judged suitable for DPC therapy, and pregnant patients were excluded. Unfractionated whole blood was collected in Tempus Blood RNA tubes, and total RNA was extracted from that blood. Library preparation was by RACE. These reads were obtained on a NextSeq 500. During library preparation, unique molecular identifiers were attached to individual cDNA molecules so that TCRs could be counted in a quantitative, reproducible way. From each blood RNA sample, both TCR alpha and TCR beta chains were sequenced. The published analysis was carried out like this. Samples had a median of roughly 100,000 TCRs, with a range from roughly 23,224 to 750,000. The Decombinator software suite was used to annotate the V, J and CDR3 of the TCR reads. To make PS versus PT1 abundance plots, every sample was subsampled to the same number of TCRs (28,000). Expanded TCRs were defined as absent before sensitization and observed at least eight times at the 2-week time point. TCRdb took the public reads, trimmed them with fastp at Q25, ran MiXCR for clone calling and kept in-frame beta chains. Each record represents a unique CDR3 protein, reported with the most common genes and DNA among its rows. The authors' filters were not applied to this entry. This sample gives about 120,000 distinct CDR3 sequences in total; about 13% of them show up just once. The ten largest clones take up around 2.8% of the sample.

In the germline V gene, CDR1 corresponds to SGDLS and CDR2 to YYNGEE. There are 14 amino acids in the CDR3, from cysteine to phenylalanine inclusive. The entry retains the CDR3 DNA only, 42 bases that are in frame from base 1. Deletion took 3 bases off V and 5 bases off J, with a span of 9 bases between the germline ends. What the work shows at the level of the full study, not this receptor alone: Patch test score correlated positively with the number of PT1 expanded TCRs, reaching significance at thresholds 8, 16 and 32 but not at 4. Because every patient had alopecia, a presumed autoimmune disease, the patients' immune response might differ from that of healthy individuals. The number of TCRs above 1 in 1000 frequency did not change with DPC sensitization; there was no evidence of global repertoire structure alterations. Repeated subsampling changed both the strength of the expansion versus patch-test correlation and the threshold at which that correlation became significant. Expanded TCRs formed significantly more large CDR3 similarity clusters than pre-sensitization or healthy control sets, consistent with antigen-driven responses.

This receptor chain uses TRBV9 and TRBJ1-6; TRBD1 is perhaps the D gene, given 5 matching bases. The source was whole blood, collected in connection with sensitization to the hapten diphenylcyclopropenone (DPC). This sequence originates from a woman in her late teens or twenties with alopecia areata. Some clones in this sample may be carry-over from other donors' samples. The CDR3 reads CASSATRDNSPLHF. The bases read TGTGCCAGCAGCGCCACCAGGGATAATTCACCCCTCCACTTT.